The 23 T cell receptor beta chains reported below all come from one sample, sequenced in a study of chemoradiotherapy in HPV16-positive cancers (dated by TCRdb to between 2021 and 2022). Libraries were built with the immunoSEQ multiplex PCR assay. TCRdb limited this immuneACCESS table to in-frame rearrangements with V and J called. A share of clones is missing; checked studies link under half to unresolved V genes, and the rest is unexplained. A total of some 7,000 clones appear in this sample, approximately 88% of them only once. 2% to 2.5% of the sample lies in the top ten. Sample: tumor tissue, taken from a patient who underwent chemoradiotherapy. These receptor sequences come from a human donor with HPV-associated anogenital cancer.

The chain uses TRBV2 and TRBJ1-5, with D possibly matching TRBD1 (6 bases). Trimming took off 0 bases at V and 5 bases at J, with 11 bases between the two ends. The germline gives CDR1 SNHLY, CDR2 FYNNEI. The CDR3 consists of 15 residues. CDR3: CASSEAGTTHQPQHF. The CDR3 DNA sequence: TGTGCCAGCAGTGAAGCCGGGACAACCCATCAGCCCCAGCATTTT.

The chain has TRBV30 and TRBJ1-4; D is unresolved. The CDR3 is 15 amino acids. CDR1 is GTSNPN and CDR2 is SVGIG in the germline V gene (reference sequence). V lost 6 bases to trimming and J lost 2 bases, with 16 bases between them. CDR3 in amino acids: CACSTTGKTNEKLFF. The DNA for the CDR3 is TGTGCCTGTTCCACGACCGGGAAGACTAATGAAAAACTGTTTTTT.

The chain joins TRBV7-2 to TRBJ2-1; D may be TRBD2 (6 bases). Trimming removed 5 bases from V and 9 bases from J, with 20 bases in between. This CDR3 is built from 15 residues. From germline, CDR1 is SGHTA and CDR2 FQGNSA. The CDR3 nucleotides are TGTGCCAGCAGCGCGCCCGGGACTGTCGACAGTGAGCAGTTCTTC. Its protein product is CASSAPGTVDSEQFF.

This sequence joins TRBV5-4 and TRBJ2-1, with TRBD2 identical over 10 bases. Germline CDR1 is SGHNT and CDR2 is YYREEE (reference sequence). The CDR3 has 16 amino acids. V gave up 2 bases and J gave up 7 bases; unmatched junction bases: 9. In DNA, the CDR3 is TGTGCCAGCAGCTTCGGTGGTCTAGCGGGAGAAAATGAGCAGTTCTTC. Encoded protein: CASSFGGLAGENEQFF.

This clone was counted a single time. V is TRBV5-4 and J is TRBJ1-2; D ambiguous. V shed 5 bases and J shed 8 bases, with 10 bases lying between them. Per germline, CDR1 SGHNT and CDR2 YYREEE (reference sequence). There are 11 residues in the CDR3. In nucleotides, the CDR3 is TGTGCCAGCAGGGGTGTAAGAGGCTACACCTTC. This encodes CASRGVRGYTF.

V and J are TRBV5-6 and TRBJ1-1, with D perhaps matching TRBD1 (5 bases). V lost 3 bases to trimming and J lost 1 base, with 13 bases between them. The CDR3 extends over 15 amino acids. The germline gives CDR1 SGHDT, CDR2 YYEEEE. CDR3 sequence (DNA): TGTGCCAGCAGCTCGAGGGTTCAGGGGAACACTGAAGCTTTCTTT. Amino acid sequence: CASSSRVQGNTEAFF.

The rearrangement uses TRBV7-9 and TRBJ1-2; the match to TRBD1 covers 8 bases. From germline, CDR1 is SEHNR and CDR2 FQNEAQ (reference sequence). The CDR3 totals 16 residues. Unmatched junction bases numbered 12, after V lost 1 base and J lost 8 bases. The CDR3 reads CASSLDGQGGRKGYTF. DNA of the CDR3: TGTGCCAGCAGCTTAGATGGACAGGGAGGAAGGAAAGGCTACACCTTC.

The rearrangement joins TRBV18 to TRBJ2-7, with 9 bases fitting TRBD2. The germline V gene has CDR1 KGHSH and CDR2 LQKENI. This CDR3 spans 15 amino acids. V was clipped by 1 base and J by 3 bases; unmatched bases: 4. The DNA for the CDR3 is TGTGCCAGCTCACCACGGGGGACTAGCTTCTACGAGCAGTACTTC. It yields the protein CASSPRGTSFYEQYF.

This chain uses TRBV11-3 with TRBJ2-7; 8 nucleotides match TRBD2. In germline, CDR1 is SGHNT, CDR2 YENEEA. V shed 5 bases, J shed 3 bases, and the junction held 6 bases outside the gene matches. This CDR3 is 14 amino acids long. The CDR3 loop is CASSLGAGGYEQYF. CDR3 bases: TGTGCCAGCAGCCTAGGGGCGGGAGGCTACGAGCAGTACTTC.

CDR3 loop: CASSLDGAGANVLTF. The CDR3 DNA reads TGTGCCAGCAGCTTGGACGGGGCTGGGGCCAACGTCCTGACTTTC. The rearrangement links TRBV5-4 to TRBJ2-6; perhaps TRBD2 as D (5 bases). This CDR3 is built from 15 residues. CDR1 is SGHNT, CDR2 YYREEE, per germline (reference sequence). Trimming removed 0 bases at V and 2 bases at J, with 6 bases between.

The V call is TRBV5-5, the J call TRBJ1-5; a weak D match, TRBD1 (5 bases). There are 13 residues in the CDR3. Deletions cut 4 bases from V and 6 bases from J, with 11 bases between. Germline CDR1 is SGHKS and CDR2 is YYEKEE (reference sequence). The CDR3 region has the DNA TGTGCCAGCAGCCCCTATCAGGGTCAGCCCCAGCATTTT. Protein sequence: CASSPYQGQPQHF.

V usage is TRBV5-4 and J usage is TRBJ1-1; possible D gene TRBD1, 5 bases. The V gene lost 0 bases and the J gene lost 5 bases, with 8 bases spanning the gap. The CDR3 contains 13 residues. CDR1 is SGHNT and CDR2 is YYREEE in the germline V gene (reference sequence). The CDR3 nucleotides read TGTGCCAGCAGCTTGGAACGGACAACTGAAGCTTTCTTT. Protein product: CASSLERTTEAFF.

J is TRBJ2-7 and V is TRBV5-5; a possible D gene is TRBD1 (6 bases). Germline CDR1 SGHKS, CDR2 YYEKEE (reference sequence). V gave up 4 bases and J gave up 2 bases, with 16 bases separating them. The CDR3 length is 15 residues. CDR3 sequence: CASSVRGGIAYEQYF. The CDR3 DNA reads TGTGCCAGCAGCGTCCGAGGGGGAATCGCCTACGAGCAGTACTTC. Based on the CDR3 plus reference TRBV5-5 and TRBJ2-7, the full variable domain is DAGVTQSPTHLIKTRGQQVTLRCSPISGHKSVSWYQQVLGQGPQFIFQYYEKEERGRGNFPDRFSARQFPNYSSELNVNALLLGDSALYLCASSVRGGIAYEQYFGPGTRLTVT.

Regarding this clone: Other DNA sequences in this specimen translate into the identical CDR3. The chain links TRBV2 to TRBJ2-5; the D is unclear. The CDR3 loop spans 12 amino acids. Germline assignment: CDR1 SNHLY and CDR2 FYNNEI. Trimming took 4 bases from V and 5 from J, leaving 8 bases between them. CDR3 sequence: CASSVFRETQYF. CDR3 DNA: TGTGCCAGCAGTGTTTTCAGGGAGACCCAGTACTTC.

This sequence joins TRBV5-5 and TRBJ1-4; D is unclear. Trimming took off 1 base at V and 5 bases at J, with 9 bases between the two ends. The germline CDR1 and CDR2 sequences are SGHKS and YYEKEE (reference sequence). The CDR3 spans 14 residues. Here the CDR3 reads CASSLRVANEKLFF. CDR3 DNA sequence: TGTGCCAGCAGCTTGAGGGTCGCCAATGAAAAACTGTTTTTT. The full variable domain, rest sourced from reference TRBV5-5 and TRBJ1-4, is DAGVTQSPTHLIKTRGQQVTLRCSPISGHKSVSWYQQVLGQGPQFIFQYYEKEERGRGNFPDRFSARQFPNYSSELNVNALLLGDSALYLCASSLRVANEKLFFGSGTQLSVL.

This CDR3 is CAISGGQYNEQFF. As DNA, the CDR3 is TGTGCCATCAGTGGGGGACAGTACAATGAGCAGTTCTTC. The rearrangement uses TRBV10-3 and TRBJ2-1; 7 bases are shared with TRBD1. After removal of 4 bases from V and 4 bases from J, the junction contained 1 base not matched to a gene. Per the germline V gene, CDR1 is ENHRY and CDR2 is SYGVKD. The CDR3 is made up of 13 amino acids.

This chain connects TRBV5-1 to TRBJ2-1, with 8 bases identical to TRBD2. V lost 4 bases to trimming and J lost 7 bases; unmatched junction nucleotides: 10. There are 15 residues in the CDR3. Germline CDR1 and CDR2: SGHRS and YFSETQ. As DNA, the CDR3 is TGCGCCAGCAGCCGGAATGCCGGGAGGGGTAATGAGCAGTTCTTC. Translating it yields CASSRNAGRGNEQFF. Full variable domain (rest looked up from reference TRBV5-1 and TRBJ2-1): KAGVTQTPRYLIKTRGQQVTLSCSPISGHRSVSWYQQTPGQGLQFLFEYFSETQRNKGNFPGRFSGRQFSNSRSEMNVSTLELGDSALYLCASSRNAGRGNEQFFGPGTRLTVL.

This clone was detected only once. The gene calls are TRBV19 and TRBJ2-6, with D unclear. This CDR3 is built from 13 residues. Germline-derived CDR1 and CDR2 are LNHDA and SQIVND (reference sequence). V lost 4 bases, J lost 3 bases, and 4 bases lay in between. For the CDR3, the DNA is TGTGCCAGTAGTAAGGTTGGGGCCAACGTCCTGACTTTC. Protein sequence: CASSKVGANVLTF.

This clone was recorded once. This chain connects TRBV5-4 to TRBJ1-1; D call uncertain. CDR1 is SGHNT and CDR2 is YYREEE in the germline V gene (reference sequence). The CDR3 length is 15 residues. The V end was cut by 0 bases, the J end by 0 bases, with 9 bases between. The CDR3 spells CASSLGAGMNTEAFF. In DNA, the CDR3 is TGTGCCAGCAGCTTGGGCGCAGGAATGAACACTGAAGCTTTCTTT.

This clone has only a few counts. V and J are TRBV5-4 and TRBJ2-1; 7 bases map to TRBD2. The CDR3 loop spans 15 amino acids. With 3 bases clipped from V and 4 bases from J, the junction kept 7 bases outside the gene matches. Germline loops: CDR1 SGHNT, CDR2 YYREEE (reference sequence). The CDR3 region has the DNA TGTGCCAGCAGCTACGATCAGCGGGGTTACAATGAGCAGTTCTTC. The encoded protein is CASSYDQRGYNEQFF.

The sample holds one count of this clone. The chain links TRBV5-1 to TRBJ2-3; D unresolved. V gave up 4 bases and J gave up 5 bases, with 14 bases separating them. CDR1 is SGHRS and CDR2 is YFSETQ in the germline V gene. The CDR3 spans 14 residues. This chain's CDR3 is CASSPSALRDTQYF. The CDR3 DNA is TGCGCCAGCAGCCCTTCAGCCTTGAGAGATACGCAGTATTTT.

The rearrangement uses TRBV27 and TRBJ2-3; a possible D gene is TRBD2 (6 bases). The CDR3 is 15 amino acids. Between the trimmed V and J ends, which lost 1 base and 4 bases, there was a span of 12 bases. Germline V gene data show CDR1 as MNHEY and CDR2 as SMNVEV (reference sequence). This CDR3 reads CASSLYGSGSDTQYF. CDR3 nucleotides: TGTGCCAGCAGTTTATACGGGAGCGGGTCAGATACGCAGTATTTT.

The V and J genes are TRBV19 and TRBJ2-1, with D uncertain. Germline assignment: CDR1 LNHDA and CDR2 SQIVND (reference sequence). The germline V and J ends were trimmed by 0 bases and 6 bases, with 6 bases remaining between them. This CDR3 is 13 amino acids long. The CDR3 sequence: CASSIDRSNEQFF. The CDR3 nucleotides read TGTGCCAGTAGTATAGACCGTAGCAATGAGCAGTTCTTC.